The clone carrying this T cell receptor beta chain was observed at least ten times. The CDR3 consists of 14 residues. V lost 6 bases and J 14 bases, leaving 20 bases between the germline ends. Germline V lookup: CDR1 MNHEY, CDR2 SVGEGT. The sample originates from a study of neurological immune-mediated disorders. TCRdb re-called the 5' RACE reads with MiXCR, one entry per CDR3 protein. The sample carries approximately 46,000 distinct CDR3 sequences, over 9% recorded once. This sequence originates from a man in his 70s with HTLV-1-associated myelopathy (HAM/TSP). The V gene is TRBV6-2 or TRBV6-3, the J gene TRBJ1-6; TRBD1 might be the D (5 bases). Sequenced input: PBMCs. The CDR3 DNA follows: TGTGCCAGCAGACAAGGGGACGGCCTGTGGGCCCTCCACTTT. It translates to CASRQGDGLWALHF.